The entry below gives a single TCR beta chain sequence along with its context. Its antigen is undetermined. The V end lost 5 bases, the J end lost 5 bases, and 16 bases lay between the germline ends. Germline assignment: CDR1 KGHSH and CDR2 LQKENI. This CDR3 spans 14 amino acids. This record comes from a study of T cell responses to AZD1222 COVID-19 vaccine. Study-level findings and limits: Unmutated variant regions are reportedly targeted by nearly half of spike-specific TCRs.

The assay was immunoSEQ multiplex PCR, and TCRdb's table has in-frame clones only and misses some. Among approximately 150,000 clones, over 80% were seen once, and the ten largest hold 3.5% to 4.5%. The material was peripheral blood, obtained 28 days after the second dose of the MenACWY control vaccine. The clonotype was recovered from an adult who received the MenACWY meningococcal vaccine as a control. V usage is TRBV18 and J usage is TRBJ2-7, with D possibly being TRBD1 (5 bases). The CDR3 reads CASSTQGYEHEQYF. CDR3 DNA: TGTGCCAGCTCAACGCAGGGTTACGAGCACGAGCAGTACTTC.